These T cell receptor beta chains were read from a single sample in a study of CD8 T cells in Susac syndrome. MiXCR, applied by TCRdb to the immunoSEQ multiplex PCR reads, yields one record per CDR3 protein. The repertoire holds approximately 210,000 distinct CDR3 sequences, with about 95% as singletons. Material for sequencing was CD4+ T cells from PBMCs. These TCRs come from a human donor with Susac syndrome. Each CDR3 is given with its conserved first and last residue. Each record gives: J gene, V gene, CDR3 length, D gene, CDR3 DNA, CDR3 protein. D genes are given only for firm matches.

j_call: TRBJ2-7
v_call: TRBV10-2
cdr3_length: 14
d_call: .
cdr3_nt: TGCGCCAGCCGGAACTCAGGGATCTCCTACGAGCAGTACTTC
cdr3_aa: CASRNSGISYEQYF

j_call: TRBJ2-5
v_call: TRBV6-6
cdr3_length: 14
d_call: .
cdr3_nt: TGTGCCAGCGCCACCTCACAGGGAACAGAGACCCAGTACTTC
cdr3_aa: CASATSQGTETQYF

j_call: TRBJ1-6
v_call: TRBV20-1
cdr3_length: 14
d_call: TRBD1
cdr3_nt: TGCAGTGCTAGAGTTACAGGGGGCAATTCACCCCTCCACTTT
cdr3_aa: CSARVTGGNSPLHF

j_call: TRBJ2-4
v_call: TRBV14
cdr3_length: 13
d_call: .
cdr3_nt: TGTGCCAGCAGCCAAGATCTACAGGGAGATCAGTACTTC
cdr3_aa: CASSQDLQGDQYF

j_call: TRBJ2-7
v_call: TRBV6-2/TRBV6-3
cdr3_length: 15
d_call: .
cdr3_nt: TGTGCCAGCAGTTATGGCGAGGAGAGCTCCTACGAGCAGTACTTC
cdr3_aa: CASSYGEESSYEQYF

j_call: TRBJ2-1
v_call: TRBV5-1
cdr3_length: 13
d_call: .
cdr3_nt: TGCGCCAGCAGCATCGGACAGAACAATGAGCAGTTCTTC
cdr3_aa: CASSIGQNNEQFF

j_call: TRBJ1-2
v_call: TRBV6-2/TRBV6-3
cdr3_length: 14
d_call: TRBD1
cdr3_nt: TGTGCCAGCACCGCCGGCCAGGGGGACTATGGCTACACCTTC
cdr3_aa: CASTAGQGDYGYTF

j_call: TRBJ2-2
v_call: TRBV11-2
cdr3_length: 15
d_call: .
cdr3_nt: TGTGCCAGCACCCATTTCAGGGTGAACACCGGGGAGCTGTTTTTT
cdr3_aa: CASTHFRVNTGELFF

j_call: TRBJ2-7
v_call: TRBV7-9
cdr3_length: 15
d_call: TRBD2
cdr3_nt: TGTGCCAGCAGCTTCCCCCGGGGGGAATCCTACGAGCAGTACTTC
cdr3_aa: CASSFPRGESYEQYF

j_call: TRBJ1-1
v_call: TRBV4-1
cdr3_length: 16
d_call: TRBD1
cdr3_nt: TGCGCCAGCAGCCACCCGGCAGGGGGCGAAAACACTGAAGCTTTCTTT
cdr3_aa: CASSHPAGGENTEAFF

j_call: TRBJ2-2
v_call: TRBV29-1
cdr3_length: 17
d_call: .
cdr3_nt: TGCAGCGTTGAAGTTAAGGACACCTTTCTTGACACCGGGGAGCTGTTTTTT
cdr3_aa: CSVEVKDTFLDTGELFF

j_call: TRBJ1-1
v_call: TRBV11-1
cdr3_length: 14
d_call: .
cdr3_nt: TGTGCCAGCAGCTTAGGCAGCCCCAACACTGAAGCTTTCTTT
cdr3_aa: CASSLGSPNTEAFF

j_call: TRBJ2-5
v_call: TRBV5-6
cdr3_length: 13
d_call: .
cdr3_nt: TGTGCCAGCAGCTTACGGGTAGGAGAGACCCAGTACTTC
cdr3_aa: CASSLRVGETQYF